Sequencing of this T cell receptor beta chain was carried out in a study of CD8 T cells in ankylosing spondylitis (dated by TCRdb to the late 2010s). About the investigation overall: The study set out to find disease-linked TCR variants by profiling T cell receptor beta repertoires in ankylosing spondylitis patients and healthy donors. In total, the full study cohort was made up of over a hundred healthy donors and about two dozen ankylosing spondylitis patients. Peripheral blood was sampled, and synovial fluid was also collected from ankylosing spondylitis patients. Summary of the overall study and its limitations: The disease-linked clones were reported as significantly enriched in matched synovial fluid samples from ankylosing spondylitis patients. A TCR beta motif made up of roughly eight highly homologous amino acid variants appeared to be characteristic of blood from ankylosing spondylitis patients. The disease-linked clones showed a CD8+ phenotype and occurred at relatively low frequencies in peripheral blood. Some motif variants had previously been reported in the synovial fluid and blood of reactive arthritis patients, which suggests shared mechanisms of disease initiation.

The CDR3 covers 13 residues, taking in both the cysteine and the phenylalanine. Only the CDR3 portion is preserved as DNA: 39 bases, with reading frame beginning at the first base. Taken from the germline V gene, the CDR1 and CDR2 loops are SGDLS and YYNGEE. The junction shows trimming of 5 bases on V and 2 bases on J, plus 10 bases between the germline ends. These reads were obtained on an Illumina HiSeq 2500. TCR beta libraries were prepared by quantitative 5'-RACE with molecular barcodes. On the study's bioinformatics: Disease-linked TCR variants were identified with a new computational method built on a probabilistic model of VDJ rearrangement. In TCRdb, the public reads were trimmed at Q25 with fastp and aligned with MiXCR, with productive beta chains retained. One record per CDR3 amino acid sequence lists the most common genes and DNA. V and J calls and clone size were set by TCRdb, not the authors. The sample table contains tens of thousands of distinct CDR3 sequences; only one count was recorded for roughly 2.4% of them. The ten largest clones take up 7% to 8% of the sample.

At least ten counts were recorded for this clonotype. Its antigen is still unknown. No much larger clone exists at a distance of one base, and base qualities are not known. This clonotype was obtained from a female donor with ankylosing spondylitis or in good health (not recorded which). The sample was blood, either unsorted or a sorted T cell fraction (not recorded which). The chain is encoded by TRBV9 joined to TRBJ1-1; the D gene is unclear. The CDR3 here reads CASRGRTNTEAFF. The bases read TGTGCCAGCAGGGGTCGGACCAACACTGAAGCTTTCTTT.